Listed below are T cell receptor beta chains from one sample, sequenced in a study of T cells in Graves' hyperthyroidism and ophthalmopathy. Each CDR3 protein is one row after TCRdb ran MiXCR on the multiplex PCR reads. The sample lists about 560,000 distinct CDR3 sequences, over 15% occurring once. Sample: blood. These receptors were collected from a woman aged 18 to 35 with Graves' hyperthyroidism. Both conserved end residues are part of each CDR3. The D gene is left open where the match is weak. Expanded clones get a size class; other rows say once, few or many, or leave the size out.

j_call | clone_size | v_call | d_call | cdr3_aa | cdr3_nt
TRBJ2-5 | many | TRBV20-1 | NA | CSARGLGEETQYF | TGCAGTGCTAGAGGGTTGGGAGAAGAGACCCAGTACTTC
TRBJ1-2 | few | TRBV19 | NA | CASSTLSRDLYGYTF | TGTGCCAGTAGTACCCTCTCCCGGGACCTTTATGGCTACACCTTC
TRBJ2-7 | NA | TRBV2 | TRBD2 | CASMAGGPYEQYF | TGTGCCAGCATGGCGGGAGGCCCTTACGAGCAGTACTTC
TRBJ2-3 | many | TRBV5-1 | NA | CASSHAQSLDRNTDTQYF | TGCGCCAGCAGCCACGCGCAATCATTAGACCGTAACACAGATACGCAGTATTTT
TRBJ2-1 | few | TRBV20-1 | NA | CSARDAGGSYNEQFF | TGCAGTGCTAGAGATGCCGGCGGCTCCTACAATGAGCAGTTCTTC
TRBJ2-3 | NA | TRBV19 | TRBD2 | CASRLTSGRTDTQYF | TGTGCCAGTAGGTTGACTAGCGGGAGGACAGATACGCAGTATTTT
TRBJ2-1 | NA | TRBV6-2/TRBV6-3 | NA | CASKGATGGSYNEQFF | TGTGCCAGCAAGGGGGCAACGGGGGGTTCCTACAATGAGCAGTTCTTC
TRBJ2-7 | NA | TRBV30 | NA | CAWSGTVSEQYF | TGTGCCTGGAGTGGGACAGTTTCCGAGCAGTACTTC
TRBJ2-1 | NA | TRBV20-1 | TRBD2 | CSGESAGGFNEQFF | TGCAGTGGAGAGAGCGCGGGAGGGTTTAATGAGCAGTTCTTC
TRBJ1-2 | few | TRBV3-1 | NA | CASSQVFRGPGSYTF | TGTGCCAGCAGCCAAGTCTTCAGGGGCCCAGGAAGCTACACCTTC
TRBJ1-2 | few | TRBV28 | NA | CASSLAGAVSGYTF | TGTGCCAGCAGTTTGGCAGGGGCCGTCTCCGGCTACACCTTC
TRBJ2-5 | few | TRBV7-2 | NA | CASSAHWVGQETQYF | TGTGCCAGCAGCGCCCACTGGGTTGGCCAAGAGACCCAGTACTTC
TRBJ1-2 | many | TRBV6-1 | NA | CASSPSGGGGYGYTF | TGTGCCAGCAGTCCCTCCGGGGGGGGTGGCTATGGCTACACCTTC
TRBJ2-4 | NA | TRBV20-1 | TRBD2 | CSATSGGLAKNIQYF | TGCAGTGCTACGAGCGGGGGGCTAGCCAAAAACATTCAGTACTTC
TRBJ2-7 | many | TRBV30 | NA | CAWSDPFRSSYEQYF | TGTGCCTGGAGTGACCCATTTAGGTCCTCCTACGAGCAGTACTTC
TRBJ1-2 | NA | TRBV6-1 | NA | CASSEYTTAGGLPRGYTF | TGTGCCAGCAGTGAATATACTACAGCGGGAGGGCTACCCAGAGGCTACACCTTC
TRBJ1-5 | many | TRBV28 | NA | CASSPVISGLLGNQPQHF | TGTGCCAGCAGTCCCGTTATATCGGGACTGTTGGGCAATCAGCCCCAGCATTTT
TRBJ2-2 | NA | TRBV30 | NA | CARKSGVSGWRNTGELFF | TGTGCCCGGAAATCCGGAGTCTCGGGGTGGAGGAACACCGGGGAGCTGTTTTTT
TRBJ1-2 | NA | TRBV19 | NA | CASSIPNNYGYTF | TGTGCCAGTAGTATACCCAATAACTATGGCTACACCTTC
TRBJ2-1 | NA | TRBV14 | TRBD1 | CASSPTGGRVNEQFF | TGTGCCAGCAGCCCGACAGGGGGTAGGGTTAATGAGCAGTTCTTC
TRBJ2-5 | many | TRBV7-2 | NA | CASSPGGLAGPETQYF | TGTGCCAGCAGCCCAGGGGGCCTAGCGGGGCCCGAGACCCAGTACTTC
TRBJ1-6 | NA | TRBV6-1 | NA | CASRARGINSPLHF | TGTGCCAGCAGGGCCCGGGGAATTAATTCACCCCTCCACTTT
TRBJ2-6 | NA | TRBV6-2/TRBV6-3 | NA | CASSYSATGANVLTF | TGTGCCAGCAGTTACTCAGCGACTGGGGCCAACGTCCTGACTTTC
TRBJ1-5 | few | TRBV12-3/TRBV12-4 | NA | CASSLLQNQPQHF | TGTGCCAGCAGTCTACTACAGAATCAGCCCCAGCATTTT
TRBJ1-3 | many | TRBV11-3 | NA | CASSLAAAYSGNTIYF | TGTGCCAGCAGCTTAGCGGCGGCATACTCTGGAAACACCATATATTTT
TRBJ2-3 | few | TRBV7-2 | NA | CASSLALAGLAGFPDTQYF | TGTGCCAGCAGCTTAGCCCTGGCCGGTCTAGCCGGCTTCCCAGATACGCAGTATTTT
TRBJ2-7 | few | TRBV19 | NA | CASSLNSLVGDEQYF | TGTGCCAGTAGCCTTAATAGTCTGGTGGGTGACGAGCAGTACTTC
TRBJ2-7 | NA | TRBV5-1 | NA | CASSLWQGPSYEPYF | TGCGCCAGCAGCTTGTGGCAGGGCCCCTCCTACGAGCCGTACTTC
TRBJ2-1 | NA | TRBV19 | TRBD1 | CASRSLGQGYNEQFF | TGTGCCAGTAGGTCTCTGGGACAGGGGTACAATGAGCAGTTCTTC
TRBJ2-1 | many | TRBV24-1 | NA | CATSDSGRLDEQFF | TGTGCCACCAGTGATTCCGGAAGACTGGATGAGCAGTTCTTC
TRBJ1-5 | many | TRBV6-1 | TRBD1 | CASSERVRQGQPQHF | TGTGCCAGCAGTGAACGGGTGCGACAGGGGCAGCCCCAGCATTTT
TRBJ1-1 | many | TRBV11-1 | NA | CASSWKDGNTEAFF | TGTGCCAGCAGCTGGAAAGACGGGAACACTGAAGCTTTCTTT